One TCR beta chain is described in this entry. Its antigen remains unknown. A read error may account for a junction end that differs from germline. The data belong to a study of post-analysis software for immune sequencing data. Whole-study results and caveats: Patients showed TRBV5-6, TRBV5-1 and TRBV20-1 among a handful of TRBV segments more frequent than in controls. Compared with controls, patients showed significantly lower normalized Chao1 diversity.

Every TCR beta cDNA library bore unique molecular identifiers. A single record per CDR3 protein comes from TCRdb applying MiXCR to the PCR reads. The sample lists 430,000 or so distinct CDR3 sequences; 30% to 40% were seen once. The CDR3 runs to 15 residues. CDR1 and CDR2 (germline): SGHRS, YFSETQ. Input material: blood. The source is a girl aged 2-9 years with multiple sclerosis. This chain connects TRBV5-1 to TRBJ1-2, with D possibly matching TRBD1 (6 bases). The CDR3 DNA is TGCGCCTGCAGCACTGGACAGATCGCTAACTATGGCTACACCTTC. It specifies CACSTGQIANYGYTF.